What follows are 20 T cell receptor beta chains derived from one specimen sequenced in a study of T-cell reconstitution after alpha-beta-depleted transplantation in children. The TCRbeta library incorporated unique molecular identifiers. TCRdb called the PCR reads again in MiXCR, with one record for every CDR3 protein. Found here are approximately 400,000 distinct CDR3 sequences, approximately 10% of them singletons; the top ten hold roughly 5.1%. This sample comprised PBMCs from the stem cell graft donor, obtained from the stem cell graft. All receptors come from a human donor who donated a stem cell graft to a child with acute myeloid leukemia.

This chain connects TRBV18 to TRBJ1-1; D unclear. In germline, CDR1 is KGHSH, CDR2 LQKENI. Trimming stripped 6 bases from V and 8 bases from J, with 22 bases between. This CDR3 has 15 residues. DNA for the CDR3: TGTGCCAGCTCCCAACTACCACCGCCCGGTCGGGAAGCTTTCTTT. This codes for CASSQLPPPGREAFF.

In DNA, the CDR3 is TGTGCCAGCGTAAAACTGGGGGCTAGCGGGAGAAGTAGGTCCTACAATGAGCAGTTCTTC. Protein sequence: CASVKLGASGRSRSYNEQFF. The gene calls are TRBV12-3 or TRBV12-4 and TRBJ2-1, with 10 bases lining up with TRBD2. The CDR3 spans 20 residues. Trimming removed 8 bases from V and 1 base from J; junction bases left unmatched: 20.

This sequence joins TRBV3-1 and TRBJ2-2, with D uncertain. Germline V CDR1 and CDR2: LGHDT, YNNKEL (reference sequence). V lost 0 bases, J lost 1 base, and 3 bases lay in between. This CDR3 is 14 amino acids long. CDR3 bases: TGTGCCAGCAGCCAAGAGTGGAACACCGGGGAGCTGTTTTTT. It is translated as CASSQEWNTGELFF.

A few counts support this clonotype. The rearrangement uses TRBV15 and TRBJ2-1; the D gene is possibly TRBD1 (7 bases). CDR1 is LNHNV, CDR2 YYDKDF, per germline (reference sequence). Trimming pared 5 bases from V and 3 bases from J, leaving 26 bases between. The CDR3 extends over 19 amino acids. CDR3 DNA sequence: TGTGCCACCAGCGAGGGGGCCGCGAGTGGGGGGAATCTCTACAATGAGCAGTTCTTC. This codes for CATSEGAASGGNLYNEQFF.

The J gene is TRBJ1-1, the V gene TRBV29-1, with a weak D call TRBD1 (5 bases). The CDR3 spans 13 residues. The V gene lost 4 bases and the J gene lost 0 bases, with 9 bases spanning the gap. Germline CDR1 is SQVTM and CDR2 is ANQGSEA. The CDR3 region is CSVGQTMNTEAFF. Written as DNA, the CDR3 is TGCAGCGTTGGACAGACCATGAACACTGAAGCTTTCTTT. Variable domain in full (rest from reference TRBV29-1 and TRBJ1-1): SAVISQKPSRDICQRGTSLTIQCQVDSQVTMMFWYRQQPGQSLTLIATANQGSEATYESGFVIDKFPISRPNLTFSTLTVSNMSPEDSSIYLCSVGQTMNTEAFFGQGTRLTVV.

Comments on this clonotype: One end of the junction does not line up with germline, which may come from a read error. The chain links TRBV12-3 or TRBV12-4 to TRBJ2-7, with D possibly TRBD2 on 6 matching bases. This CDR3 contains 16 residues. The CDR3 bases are TGTGCCAGCAGTCTAGCCGGGGAGGTTTTGGTCTACGAGCAGTACTTC. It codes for CASSLAGEVLVYEQYF.

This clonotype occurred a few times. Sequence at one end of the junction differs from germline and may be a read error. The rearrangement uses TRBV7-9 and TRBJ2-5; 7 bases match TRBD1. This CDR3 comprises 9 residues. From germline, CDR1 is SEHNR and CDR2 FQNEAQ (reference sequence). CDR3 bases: TGTGCCAGCAGCTTCGACAGGGACTTC. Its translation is CASSFDRDF.

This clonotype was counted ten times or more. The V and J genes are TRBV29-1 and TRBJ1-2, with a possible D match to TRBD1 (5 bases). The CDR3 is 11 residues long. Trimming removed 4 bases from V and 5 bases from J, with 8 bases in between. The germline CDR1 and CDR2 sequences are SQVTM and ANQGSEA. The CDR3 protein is CSVAGGYGYTF. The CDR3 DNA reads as TGCAGCGTTGCCGGGGGTTATGGCTACACCTTC.

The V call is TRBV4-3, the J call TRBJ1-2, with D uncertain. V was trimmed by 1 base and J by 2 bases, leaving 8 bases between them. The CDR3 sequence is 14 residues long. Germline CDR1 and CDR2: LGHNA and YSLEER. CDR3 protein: CASSQVTGNYGYTF. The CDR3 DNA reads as TGCGCCAGCAGCCAAGTGACCGGGAACTATGGCTACACCTTC.

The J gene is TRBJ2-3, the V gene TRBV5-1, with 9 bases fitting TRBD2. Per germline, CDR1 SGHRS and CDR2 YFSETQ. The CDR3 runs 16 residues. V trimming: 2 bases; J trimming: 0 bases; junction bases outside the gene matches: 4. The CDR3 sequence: CASSLYSGGSTDTQYF. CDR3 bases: TGCGCCAGCAGCTTATATAGCGGGGGTAGCACAGATACGCAGTATTTT. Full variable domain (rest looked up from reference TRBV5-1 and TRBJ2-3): KAGVTQTPRYLIKTRGQQVTLSCSPISGHRSVSWYQQTPGQGLQFLFEYFSETQRNKGNFPGRFSGRQFSNSRSEMNVSTLELGDSALYLCASSLYSGGSTDTQYFGPGTRLTVL.

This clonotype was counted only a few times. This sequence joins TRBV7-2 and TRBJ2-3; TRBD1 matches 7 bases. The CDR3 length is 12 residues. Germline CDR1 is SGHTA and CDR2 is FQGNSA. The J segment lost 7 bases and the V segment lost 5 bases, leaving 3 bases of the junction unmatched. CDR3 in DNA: TGTGCCAGCAGCCGAGGGGGCTATACGCAGTATTTT. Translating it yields CASSRGGYTQYF.

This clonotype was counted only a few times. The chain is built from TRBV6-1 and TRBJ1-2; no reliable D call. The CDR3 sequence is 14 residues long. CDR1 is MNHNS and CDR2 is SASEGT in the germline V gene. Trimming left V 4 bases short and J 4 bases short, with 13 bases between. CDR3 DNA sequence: TGTGCCAGCAGTGCCGCTCCGGTACCCTATGGCTACACCTTC. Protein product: CASSAAPVPYGYTF.

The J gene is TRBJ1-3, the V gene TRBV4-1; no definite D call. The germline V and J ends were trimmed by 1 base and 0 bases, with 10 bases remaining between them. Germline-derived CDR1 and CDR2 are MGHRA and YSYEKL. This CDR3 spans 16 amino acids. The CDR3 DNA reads TGCGCCAGCAGCCAAGTAGTCATAACCTCTGGAAACACCATATATTTT. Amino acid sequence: CASSQVVITSGNTIYF.

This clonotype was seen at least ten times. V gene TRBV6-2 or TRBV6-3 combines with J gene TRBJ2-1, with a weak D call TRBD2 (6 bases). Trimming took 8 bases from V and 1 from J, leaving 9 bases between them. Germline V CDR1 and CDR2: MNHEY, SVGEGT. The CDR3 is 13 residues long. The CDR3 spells CASSGGSYNEQFF. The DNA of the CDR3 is TGTGCCAGCTCCGGGGGTTCCTACAATGAGCAGTTCTTC.

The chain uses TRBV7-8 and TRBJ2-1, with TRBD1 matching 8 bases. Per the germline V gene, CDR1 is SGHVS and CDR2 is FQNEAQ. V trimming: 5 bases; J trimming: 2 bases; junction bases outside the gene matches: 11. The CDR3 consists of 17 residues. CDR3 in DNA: TGTGCCAGCAGCCGATGGACAGGGAGTGGTGCCTACAATGAGCAGTTCTTC. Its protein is CASSRWTGSGAYNEQFF.

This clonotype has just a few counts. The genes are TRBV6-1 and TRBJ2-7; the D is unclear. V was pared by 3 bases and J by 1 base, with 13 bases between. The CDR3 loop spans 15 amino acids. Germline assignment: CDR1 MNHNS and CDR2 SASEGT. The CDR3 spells CASSEQETSSYEQYF. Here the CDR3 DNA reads TGTGCCAGCAGTGAGCAGGAGACGTCGTCCTACGAGCAGTACTTC.

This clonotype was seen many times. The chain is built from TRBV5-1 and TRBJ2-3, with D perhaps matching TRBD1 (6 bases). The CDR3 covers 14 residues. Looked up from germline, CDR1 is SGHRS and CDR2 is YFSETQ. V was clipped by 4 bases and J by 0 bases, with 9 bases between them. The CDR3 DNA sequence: TGCGCCAGCAGCCCGGACAGTAGCACAGATACGCAGTATTTT. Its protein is CASSPDSSTDTQYF.

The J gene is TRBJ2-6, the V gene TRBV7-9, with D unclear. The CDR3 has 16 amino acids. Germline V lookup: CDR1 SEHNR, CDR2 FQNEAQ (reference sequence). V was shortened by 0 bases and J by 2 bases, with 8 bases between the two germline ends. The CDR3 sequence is CASSLAVGAGANVLTF. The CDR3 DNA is TGTGCCAGCAGCTTAGCGGTTGGGGCTGGGGCCAACGTCCTGACTTTC.

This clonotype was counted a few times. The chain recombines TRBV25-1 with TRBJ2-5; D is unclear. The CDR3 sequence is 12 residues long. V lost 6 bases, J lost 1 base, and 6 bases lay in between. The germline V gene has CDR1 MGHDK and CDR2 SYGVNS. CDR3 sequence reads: CASRGIQETQYF. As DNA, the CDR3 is TGTGCCAGCAGGGGGATCCAAGAGACCCAGTACTTC.

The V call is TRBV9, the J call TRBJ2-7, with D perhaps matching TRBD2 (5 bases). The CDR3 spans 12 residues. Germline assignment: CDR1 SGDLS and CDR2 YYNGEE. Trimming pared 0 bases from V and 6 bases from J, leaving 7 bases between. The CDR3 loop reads CASSVAGSEQYF. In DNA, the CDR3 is TGTGCCAGCAGCGTAGCGGGGAGCGAGCAGTACTTC. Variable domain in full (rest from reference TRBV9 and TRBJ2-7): DSGVTQTPKHLITATGQRVTLRCSPRSGDLSVYWYQQSLDQGLQFLIQYYNGEERAKGNILERFSAQQFPDLHSELNLSSLELGDSALYFCASSVAGSEQYFGPGTRLTVT.